This T cell receptor beta chain was found in a study of cytomegalovirus exposure and HLA in healthy donors. Study-wide points: Reportedly, HLA-A and HLA-B alleles of most subjects were accurately predicted from TCR beta.

With respect to this clone: Its matching antigen is unknown.

This CDR3 is 14 amino acids long. The V gene end was trimmed by 0 bases and the J gene end by 4 bases; junction bases not matched to a gene: 1. Germline CDR1 is MNHEY and CDR2 is SVGAGI. Both 60 Vbeta primers and 13 Jbeta primers went into the PCR. Only in-frame clones appear in the TCRdb table, and some are missing; sequencing was by immunoSEQ multiplex PCR. Seen here are approximately 180,000 clones, about 13% observed once, and the top ten hold approximately 8.4%. Healthy individuals who donated bone marrow served as the donors. The sequenced sample was PBMCs. The receptor's source is a man aged 50 to 59 in good health and CMV-seropositive. The chain is built from TRBV6-5 and TRBJ2-3, with TRBD1 identical over 7 bases. The CDR3 protein is CASSYSDRADTQYF. For the CDR3, the DNA is TGTGCCAGCAGTTACTCCGACAGGGCAGATACGCAGTATTTT.